Described below is a single T cell receptor beta chain sequence and its context. Antigen specificity is unknown. The data were obtained in a study of cytotoxic CD8 clonotypes in ibrutinib-treated CLL. As for the study in general: Averaging across samples gave about 240,000 productive templates and tens of thousands of productive rearrangements. The study, taken as a whole, reports: Starting clonality was above that of age-matched healthy donors and tracked circulating CD8+ T-cell counts.

Trimming stripped 3 bases from V and 1 base from J, with 15 bases between. Germline lookup yields CDR1 MGHRA and CDR2 YSYEKL. This CDR3 contains 17 residues. Assay: immunoSEQ multiplex PCR; the TCRdb copy retains only in-frame clones and omits some. The profile covers approximately 11,000 clones, with approximately 85% appearing a single time and 20% to 25% taken by the ten largest. Sequenced material: PBMCs, taken at disease progression, from a patient treated with ibrutinib. V usage is TRBV4-1 and J usage is TRBJ2-2, with no clear D. This clonotype originated in a human donor with chronic lymphocytic leukemia. The CDR3 DNA reads as TGCGCCAGCAGCCATGTAGGGTGGCAGCTGAACACCGGGGAGCTGTTTTTT. Translation gives CASSHVGWQLNTGELFF.